One T cell receptor (beta chain) is described in this entry. The CDR3 is 14 residues long. Between the trimmed V and J ends, which lost 6 bases and 8 bases, there was a span of 17 bases. Germline V gene sequence: CDR1 MNHEY, CDR2 SVGAGI. The sample comes from a study of T cell changes during pregnancy in multiple sclerosis. The repertoire was sequenced with immunoSEQ multiplex PCR; TCRdb's copy has only in-frame clones and lacks some. The table lists about 40,000 clones, roughly 92% of them singletons, with 0.7% to 1% in the top ten. The sequence derives from a female donor with multiple sclerosis, enrolled in a pregnancy study. The chain combines TRBV6-5 with TRBJ2-1; D perhaps matches TRBD2 (5 bases). The sample in question was CD4+ T cells from peripheral blood mononuclear cells, obtained before pregnancy. Written as DNA, the CDR3 is TGTGCCAGCAGGCCGTGGAACTTCGGGGATGAGCAGTTCTTC. Translating it yields CASRPWNFGDEQFF.